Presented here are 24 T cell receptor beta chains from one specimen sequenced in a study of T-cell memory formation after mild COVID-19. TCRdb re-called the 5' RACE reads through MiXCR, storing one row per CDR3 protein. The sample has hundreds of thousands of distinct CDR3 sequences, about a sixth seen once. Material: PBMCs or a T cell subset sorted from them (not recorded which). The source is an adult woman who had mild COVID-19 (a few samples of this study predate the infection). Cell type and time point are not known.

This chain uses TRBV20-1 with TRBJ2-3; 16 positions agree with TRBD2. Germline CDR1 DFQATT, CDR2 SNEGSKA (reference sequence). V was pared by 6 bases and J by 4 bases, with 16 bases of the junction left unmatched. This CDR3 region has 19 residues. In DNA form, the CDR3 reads TGCAGTGCCGCCCTCGAGGGACTAGCGGGAGGGCCGATCGCAGATACGCAGTATTTT. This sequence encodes CSAALEGLAGGPIADTQYF.

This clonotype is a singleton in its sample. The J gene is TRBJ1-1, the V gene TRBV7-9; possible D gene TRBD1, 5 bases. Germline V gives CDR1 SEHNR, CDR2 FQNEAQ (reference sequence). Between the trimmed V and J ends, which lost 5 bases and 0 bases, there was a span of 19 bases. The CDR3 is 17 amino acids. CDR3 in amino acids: CASSPHRGGTMNTEAFF. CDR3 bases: TGTGCCAGCAGCCCCCATCGGGGAGGGACCATGAACACTGAAGCTTTCTTT.

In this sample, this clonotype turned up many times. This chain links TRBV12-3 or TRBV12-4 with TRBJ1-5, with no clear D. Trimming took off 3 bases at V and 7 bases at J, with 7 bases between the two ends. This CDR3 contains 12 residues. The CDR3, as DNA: TGTGCCAGCAGTTTTGGGAGGCAGCCCCAGCATTTT. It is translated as CASSFGRQPQHF.

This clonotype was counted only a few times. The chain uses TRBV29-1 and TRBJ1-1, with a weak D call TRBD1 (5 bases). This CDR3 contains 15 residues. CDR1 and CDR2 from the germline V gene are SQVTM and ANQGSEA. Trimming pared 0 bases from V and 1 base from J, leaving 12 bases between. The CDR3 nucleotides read TGCAGCGTTGAAGAAGAGGGGTTGGGGAACACTGAAGCTTTCTTT. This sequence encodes CSVEEEGLGNTEAFF.

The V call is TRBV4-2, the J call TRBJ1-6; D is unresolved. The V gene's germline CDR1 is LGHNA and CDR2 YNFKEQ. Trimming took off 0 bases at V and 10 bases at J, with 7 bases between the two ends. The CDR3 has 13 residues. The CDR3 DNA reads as TGTGCCAGCAGCCAAGACATTCAATCACCCCTCCACTTT. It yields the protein CASSQDIQSPLHF.

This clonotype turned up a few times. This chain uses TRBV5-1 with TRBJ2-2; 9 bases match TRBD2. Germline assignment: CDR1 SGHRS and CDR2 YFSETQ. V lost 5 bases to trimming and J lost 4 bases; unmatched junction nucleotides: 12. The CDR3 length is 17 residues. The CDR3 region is CASSKEIAGAPTGELFF. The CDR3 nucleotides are TGCGCCAGCAGTAAAGAAATAGCGGGAGCCCCCACCGGGGAGCTGTTTTTT.

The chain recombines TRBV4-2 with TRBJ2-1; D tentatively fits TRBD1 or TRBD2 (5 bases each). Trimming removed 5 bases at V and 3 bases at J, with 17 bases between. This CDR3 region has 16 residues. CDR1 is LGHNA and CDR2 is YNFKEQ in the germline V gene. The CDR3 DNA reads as TGTGCCAGCAGCGCCAAGGGGCGGGTCAACTACAATGAGCAGTTCTTC. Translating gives CASSAKGRVNYNEQFF.

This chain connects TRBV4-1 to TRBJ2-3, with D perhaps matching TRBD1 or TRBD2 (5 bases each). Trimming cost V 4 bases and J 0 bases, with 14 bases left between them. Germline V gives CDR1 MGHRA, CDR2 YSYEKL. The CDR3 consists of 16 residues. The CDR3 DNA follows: TGCGCCAGCAGCCTCGGGGCGGTTTCTAGCACAGATACGCAGTATTTT. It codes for CASSLGAVSSTDTQYF.

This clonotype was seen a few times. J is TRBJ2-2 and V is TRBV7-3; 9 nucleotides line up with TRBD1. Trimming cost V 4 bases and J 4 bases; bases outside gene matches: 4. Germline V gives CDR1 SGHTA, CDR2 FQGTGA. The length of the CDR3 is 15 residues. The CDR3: CASSSQTGGTGELFF. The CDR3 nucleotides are TGTGCCAGCAGCTCTCAGACAGGGGGCACCGGGGAGCTGTTTTTT.

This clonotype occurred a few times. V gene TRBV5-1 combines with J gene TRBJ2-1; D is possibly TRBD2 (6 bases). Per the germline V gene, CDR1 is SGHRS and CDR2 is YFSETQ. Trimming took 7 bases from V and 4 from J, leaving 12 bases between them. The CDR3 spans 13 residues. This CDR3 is CASFNGGYNEQFF. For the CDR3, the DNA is TGCGCCAGCTTTAACGGGGGTTACAATGAGCAGTTCTTC.

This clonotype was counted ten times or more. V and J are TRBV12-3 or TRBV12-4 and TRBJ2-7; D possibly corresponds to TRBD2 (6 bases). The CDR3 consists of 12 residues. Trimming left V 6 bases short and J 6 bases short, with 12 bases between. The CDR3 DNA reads TGTGCCAGCAGCCGGGGGTCCGGCGAGCAGTACTTC. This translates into CASSRGSGEQYF.

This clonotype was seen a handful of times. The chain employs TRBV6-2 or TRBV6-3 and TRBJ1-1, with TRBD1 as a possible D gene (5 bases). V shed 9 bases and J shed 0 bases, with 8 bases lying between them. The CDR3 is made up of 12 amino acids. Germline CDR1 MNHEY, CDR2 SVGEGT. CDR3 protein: CARNRMNTEAFF. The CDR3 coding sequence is TGTGCCAGAAACAGGATGAACACTGAAGCTTTCTTT.

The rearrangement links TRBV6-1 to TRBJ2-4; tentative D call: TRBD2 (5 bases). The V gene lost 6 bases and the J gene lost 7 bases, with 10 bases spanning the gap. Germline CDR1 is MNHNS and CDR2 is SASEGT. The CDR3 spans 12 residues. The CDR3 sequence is CASRTQRNIQYF. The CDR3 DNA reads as TGTGCCAGCAGGACACAGCGGAACATTCAGTACTTC.

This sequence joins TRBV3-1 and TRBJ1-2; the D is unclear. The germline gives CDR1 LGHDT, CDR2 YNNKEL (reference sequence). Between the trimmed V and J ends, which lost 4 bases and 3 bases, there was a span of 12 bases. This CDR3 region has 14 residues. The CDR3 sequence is CASSPGMGYYGYTF. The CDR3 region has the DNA TGTGCCAGCAGCCCCGGGATGGGGTACTATGGCTACACCTTC.

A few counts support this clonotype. The CDR3: CASSLGGVRMNTEAFF. The DNA for the CDR3 is TGCGCCAGCAGCTTAGGGGGGGTCCGAATGAACACTGAAGCTTTCTTT. The chain recombines TRBV5-1 with TRBJ1-1; D might be TRBD1 (6 bases). The CDR3 sequence is 16 residues long. The V and J ends lost 2 bases and 0 bases respectively, with 14 bases between them. Germline V CDR1 and CDR2: SGHRS, YFSETQ.

The CDR3 sequence: CASSLKRTGQHEQYF. The CDR3 DNA reads TGTGCCAGCAGCCTGAAGAGGACAGGGCAGCACGAGCAGTACTTC. V gene TRBV7-8 combines with J gene TRBJ2-7; 8 positions match TRBD1. Trimming removed 5 bases from V and 5 bases from J; junction bases left unmatched: 11. In germline, CDR1 is SGHVS, CDR2 FQNEAQ. The CDR3 is made up of 15 amino acids. Full variable domain (rest looked up from reference TRBV7-8 and TRBJ2-7): GAGVSQSPRYKVAKRGQDVALRCDPISGHVSLFWYQQALGQGPEFLTYFQNEAQLDKSGLPSDRFFAERPEGSVSTLKIQRTQQEDSAVYLCASSLKRTGQHEQYFGPGTRLTVT.

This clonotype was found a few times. CDR3 coding DNA: TGTGCCAGCAGCTCCCACGAGACTAATGAAAAACTGTTTTTT. Translating it yields CASSSHETNEKLFF. The chain has TRBV7-6 and TRBJ1-4; D remains ambiguous. Germline V gene sequence: CDR1 SGHVS, CDR2 FNYEAQ. Trimming took 4 bases from V and 2 from J, leaving 8 bases between them. The CDR3 length is 14 residues.

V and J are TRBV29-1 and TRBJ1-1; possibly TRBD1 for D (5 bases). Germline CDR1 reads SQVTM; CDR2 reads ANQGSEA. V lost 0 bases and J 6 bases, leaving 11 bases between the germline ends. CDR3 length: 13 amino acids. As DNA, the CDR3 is TGCAGCGTTGAAGATCGTCAAGGGGCTGAAGCTTTCTTT. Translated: CSVEDRQGAEAFF.

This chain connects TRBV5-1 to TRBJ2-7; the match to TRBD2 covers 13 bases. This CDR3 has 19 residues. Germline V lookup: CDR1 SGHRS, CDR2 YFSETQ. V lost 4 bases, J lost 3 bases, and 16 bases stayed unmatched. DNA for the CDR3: TGCGCCAGCAGCCCTGTAGGGCCAGGACTAGCGGGAGATGACTACGAGCAGTACTTC. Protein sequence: CASSPVGPGLAGDDYEQYF.

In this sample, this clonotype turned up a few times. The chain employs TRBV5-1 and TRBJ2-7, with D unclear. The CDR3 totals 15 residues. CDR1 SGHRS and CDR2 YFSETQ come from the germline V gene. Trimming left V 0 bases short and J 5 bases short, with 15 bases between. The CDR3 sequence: CASSLGHQVGNEQYF. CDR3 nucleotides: TGCGCCAGCAGCTTGGGGCACCAGGTAGGGAACGAGCAGTACTTC.

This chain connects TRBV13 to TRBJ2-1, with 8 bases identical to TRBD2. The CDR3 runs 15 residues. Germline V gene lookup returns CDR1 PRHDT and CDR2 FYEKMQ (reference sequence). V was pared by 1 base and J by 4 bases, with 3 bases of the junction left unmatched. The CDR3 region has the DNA TGTGCCAGCAGCTTAGCGTCTAGCGGGTACAATGAGCAGTTCTTC. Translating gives CASSLASSGYNEQFF. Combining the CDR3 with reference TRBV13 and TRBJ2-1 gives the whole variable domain AAGVIQSPRHLIKEKRETATLKCYPIPRHDTVYWYQQGPGQDPQFLISFYEKMQSDKGSIPDRFSAQQFSDYHSELNMSSLELGDSALYFCASSLASSGYNEQFFGPGTRLTVL.

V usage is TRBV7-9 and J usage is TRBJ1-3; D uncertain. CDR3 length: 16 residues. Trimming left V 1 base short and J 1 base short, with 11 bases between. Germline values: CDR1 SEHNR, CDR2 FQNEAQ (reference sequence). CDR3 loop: CASSLVTRWSGNTIYF. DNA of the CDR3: TGTGCCAGCAGCTTAGTGACCAGGTGGTCTGGAAACACCATATATTTT.

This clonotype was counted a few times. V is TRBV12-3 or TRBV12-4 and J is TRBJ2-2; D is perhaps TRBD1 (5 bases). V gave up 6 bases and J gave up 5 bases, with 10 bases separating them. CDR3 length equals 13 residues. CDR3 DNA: TGTGCCAGCAGATCCAAGGGGACCGGGGAGCTGTTTTTT. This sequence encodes CASRSKGTGELFF.

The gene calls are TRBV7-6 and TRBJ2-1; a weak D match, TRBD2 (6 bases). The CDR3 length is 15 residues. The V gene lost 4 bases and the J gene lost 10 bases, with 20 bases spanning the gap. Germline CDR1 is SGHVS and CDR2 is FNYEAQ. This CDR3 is CASSSRDFQSTEQFF. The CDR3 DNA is TGTGCCAGCAGCTCACGGGACTTTCAGTCCACCGAGCAGTTCTTC. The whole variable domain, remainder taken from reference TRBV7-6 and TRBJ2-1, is GAGVSQSPRYKVTKRGQDVALRCDPISGHVSLYWYRQALGQGPEFLTYFNYEAQQDKSGLPNDRFSAERPEGSISTLTIQRTEQRDSAMYRCASSSRDFQSTEQFFGPGTRLTVL.